This T cell receptor beta chain was sequenced during a study of T cell repertoires in ileal Crohn's disease. The wider study: Postoperative therapy was given to about half: 11 thiopurines, around 17 anti-TNF agents. General study points: Every patient over 26.8% clonality showed endoscopic recurrence. Mucosal expansions were suggested to be mainly CD8 T cells.

Germline V gene data show CDR1 as SGDLS and CDR2 as YYNGEE. Unmatched junction bases numbered 9, after V lost 0 bases and J lost 4 bases. The CDR3 consists of 16 residues. Sequenced by immunoSEQ multiplex PCR; TCRdb stores in-frame clones only, minus some. Altogether more than 2,500 clones are present, roughly 91% being singletons, with the ten largest covering about 2.1%. The sorted cells were lamina propria lymphocytes from surgical specimens, first isolated by density gradient. Patients were adults with ileal or ileocolonic Crohn's disease needing resection. Regarding this clone: Antigen unknown.

The sequencing input was CD4+ T cells sorted from the ileum. The chain couples TRBV9 to TRBJ2-7, with TRBD2 identical over 8 bases. The receptor comes from an adult with Crohn's disease. CDR3 nucleotide sequence: TGTGCCAGCAGCGTAGGTCCGAGCGGGAGCGGGTACGAGCAGTACTTC. This gives the protein CASSVGPSGSGYEQYF.